One and the same sample provided the 13 T cell receptor beta chains below, sequenced in a study of cytomegalovirus exposure and HLA in healthy donors. The PCR made use of 60 Vbeta and 13 Jbeta primers. Assay: immunoSEQ multiplex PCR; the TCRdb copy retains only in-frame clones and omits some. The sample consists of some 150,000 clones, 55% to 75% of them appearing once. The sequenced sample consisted of PBMCs. These TCRs come from a man aged 45-60 years in good health and CMV-seropositive.

The chain recombines TRBV11-3 with TRBJ2-5; 8 positions match TRBD2. V lost 1 base to trimming and J lost 4 bases; unmatched junction nucleotides: 2. CDR1 and CDR2 from the germline V gene are SGHNT and YENEEA. CDR3 length: 14 amino acids. The CDR3 DNA reads TGTGCCAGCAGCTTAGCGGGAGGGCGAGAGACCCAGTACTTC. This codes for CASSLAGGRETQYF.

This chain uses TRBV5-1 with TRBJ2-3, with TRBD1 matching 8 bases. The CDR3 runs 15 residues. Germline V lookup: CDR1 SGHRS, CDR2 YFSETQ. The V segment lost 0 bases and the J segment 6 bases; nucleotides outside the gene matches: 6. CDR3 coding DNA: TGCGCCAGCAGCTTGGCCAGGGGGCGAGGGGATACGCAGTATTTT. This codes for CASSLARGRGDTQYF.

This clone was detected only a few times. This sequence joins TRBV7-2 and TRBJ1-6, with 9 bases aligning to TRBD1. Per germline, CDR1 SGHTA and CDR2 FQGNSA. V lost 7 bases, J lost 5 bases, and 12 bases stayed unmatched. CDR3 length: 17 residues. CDR3 DNA: TGTGCCAGCATCCGGGACAGGGCCCGTCTTAATAATTCACCCCTCCACTTT. Translation gives CASIRDRARLNNSPLHF.

The J gene is TRBJ1-1, the V gene TRBV6-5; D is perhaps TRBD1 (5 bases). In germline, CDR1 is MNHEY, CDR2 SVGAGI. CDR3 size: 13 residues. With 5 bases removed from V and 4 bases from J, the gap between germline ends came to 11 bases. In DNA, the CDR3 is TGTGCCAGCAGTGAATATAGGGGCACTGAAGCTTTCTTT. Its translation is CASSEYRGTEAFF.

This clone was detected a few times. The genes are TRBV9 and TRBJ2-2, with D uncertain. CDR3 length: 14 residues. Germline V CDR1 and CDR2: SGDLS, YYNGEE. Trimming removed 4 bases at V and 1 base at J, with 8 bases between. The chain's CDR3 is CASSHDKNTGELFF. CDR3 coding DNA: TGTGCCAGCAGCCACGACAAGAACACCGGGGAGCTGTTTTTT.

This chain joins TRBV7-9 and TRBJ2-3; 10 bases match TRBD1. Losses at the gene ends were 5 bases for V and 5 bases for J; bases not matched to a gene: 4. Germline V CDR1 and CDR2: SEHNR, FQNEAQ (reference sequence). This CDR3 is built from 14 residues. The CDR3 DNA sequence: TGTGCCAGCAGCCCGACAGGGGGCGGAGATACGCAGTATTTT. Amino acids: CASSPTGGGDTQYF.

The chain couples TRBV7-2 to TRBJ2-7; D may be TRBD1 (5 bases). The CDR3 covers 14 residues. V lost 5 bases and J 5 bases, leaving 16 bases between the germline ends. Per germline, CDR1 SGHTA and CDR2 FQGNSA. CDR3 sequence (DNA): TGTGCCAGCAGCCGTGGGTCTGCAGGGAACGAGCAGTACTTC. Translated, it gives CASSRGSAGNEQYF.

This sequence joins TRBV19 and TRBJ2-2; D ambiguous. Germline V gene sequence: CDR1 LNHDA, CDR2 SQIVND (reference sequence). Trimming pared 5 bases from V and 0 bases from J, leaving 10 bases between. The CDR3 is 15 amino acids. CDR3 DNA: TGTGCCAGTAGTCGCCAGATATCGAACACCGGGGAGCTGTTTTTT. As protein: CASSRQISNTGELFF.

This clone was counted only a few times. The gene calls are TRBV6-1 and TRBJ2-7; tentatively, D is TRBD2 (6 bases). CDR3 size: 14 residues. CDR1 and CDR2 from the germline V gene are MNHNS and SASEGT. Trimming took 5 bases from V and 0 from J, leaving 11 bases between them. CDR3 in amino acids: CASSSGPSSYEQYF. The CDR3 nucleotides are TGTGCCAGCAGTAGCGGGCCCAGCTCCTACGAGCAGTACTTC.

The chain links TRBV27 to TRBJ2-7; D might be TRBD1 (6 bases). The CDR3 contains 16 residues. The V gene's germline CDR1 is MNHEY and CDR2 SMNVEV (reference sequence). Trimming stripped 6 bases from V and 1 base from J, with 19 bases between. The CDR3 DNA reads TGTGCCAGCAGACCTTCTGGAGGACAGACTTCCTACGAGCAGTACTTC. This gives the protein CASRPSGGQTSYEQYF.

J is TRBJ2-3 and V is TRBV11-2, with D perhaps matching TRBD2 (6 bases). Germline V gene sequence: CDR1 SGHAT, CDR2 FQNNGV. Trimming shortened V by 3 bases and J by 0 bases, and 16 bases separated the two germline ends. This CDR3 comprises 17 residues. CDR3 DNA sequence: TGTGCCAGCAGCTTCTCGACTAGTCCCCATAGCACAGATACGCAGTATTTT. This sequence encodes CASSFSTSPHSTDTQYF. Full variable domain (remainder filled in from reference TRBV11-2 and TRBJ2-3): EAGVAQSPRYKIIEKRQSVAFWCNPISGHATLYWYQQILGQGPKLLIQFQNNGVVDDSQLPKDRFSAERLKGVDSTLKIQPAKLEDSAVYLCASSFSTSPHSTDTQYFGPGTRLTVL.

This chain joins TRBV7-8 and TRBJ1-1; 11 bases are a match to TRBD1. CDR1 and CDR2 (germline): SGHVS, FQNEAQ. This CDR3 is built from 17 residues. V lost 1 base to trimming and J lost 4 bases; unmatched junction nucleotides: 8. The CDR3 is CASSLGRSGQGATEAFF. Here the CDR3 DNA reads TGTGCCAGCAGCTTAGGTCGCTCCGGACAGGGGGCCACTGAAGCTTTCTTT.

This clone was counted a few times. The V and J genes are TRBV6-1 and TRBJ2-1; 8 bases agree with TRBD1. This CDR3 contains 13 residues. Germline V gene sequence: CDR1 MNHNS, CDR2 SASEGT. V was pared by 7 bases and J by 8 bases, with 7 bases of the junction left unmatched. Written as DNA, the CDR3 is TGTGCCAGCACACGGGACAGGTTCGATGAGCAGTTCTTC. This translates into CASTRDRFDEQFF.